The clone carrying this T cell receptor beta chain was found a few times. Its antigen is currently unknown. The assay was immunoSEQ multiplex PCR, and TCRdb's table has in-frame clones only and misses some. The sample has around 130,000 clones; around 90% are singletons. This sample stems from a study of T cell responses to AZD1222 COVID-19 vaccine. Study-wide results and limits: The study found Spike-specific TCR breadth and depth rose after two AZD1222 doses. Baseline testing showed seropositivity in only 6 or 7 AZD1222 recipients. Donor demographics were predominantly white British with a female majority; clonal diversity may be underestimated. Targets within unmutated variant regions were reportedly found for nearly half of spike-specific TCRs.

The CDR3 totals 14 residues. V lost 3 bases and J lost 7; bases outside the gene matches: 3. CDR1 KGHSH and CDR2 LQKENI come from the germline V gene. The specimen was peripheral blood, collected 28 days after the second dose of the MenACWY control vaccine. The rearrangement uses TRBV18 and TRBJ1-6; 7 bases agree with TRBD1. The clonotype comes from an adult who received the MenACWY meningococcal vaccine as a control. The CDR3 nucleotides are TGTGCCAGCTCACCCGACAGGGAAAATTCACCCCTCCACTTT. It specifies CASSPDRENSPLHF. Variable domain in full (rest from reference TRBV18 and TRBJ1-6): NAGVMQNPRHLVRRRGQEARLRCSPMKGHSHVYWYRQLPEEGLKFMVYLQKENIIDESGMPKERFSAEFPKEGPSILRIQQVVRGDSAAYFCASSPDRENSPLHFGNGTRLTVT.